These 21 T cell receptor beta chains share one sample of origin, sequenced in a study of cytomegalovirus exposure and HLA in healthy donors. The assay was immunoSEQ multiplex PCR, and TCRdb's table has in-frame clones only and misses some. The table includes some 210,000 clones, around four fifths detected once. The sample consisted of PBMCs. The source of these receptors is a woman between 18 and 29 years old in good health and CMV-seronegative.

The V gene is TRBV10-3, the J gene TRBJ2-3, with TRBD1 matching over 10 bases. Germline values: CDR1 ENHRY, CDR2 SYGVKD. CDR3 length: 17 residues. V dropped 3 bases and J dropped 4; count of bases not matched to a gene: 10. DNA of the CDR3: TGTGCCATCAGTGACCCACCGGGACAGGGGTTGTCAGATACGCAGTATTTT. Protein product: CAISDPPGQGLSDTQYF.

The rearrangement uses TRBV27 and TRBJ1-1; D is possibly TRBD1 (5 bases). V was clipped by 3 bases and J by 2 bases, with 10 bases between them. This CDR3 contains 14 residues. The germline gives CDR1 MNHEY, CDR2 SMNVEV (reference sequence). The CDR3 bases are TGTGCCAGCAGTTTCCAGGGTGGTAACACTGAAGCTTTCTTT. Translating it yields CASSFQGGNTEAFF.

In DNA, the CDR3 is TGTGCCAGCAGTTCTAACTACGTCTATGGCTACACCTTC. It encodes CASSSNYVYGYTF. The chain couples TRBV13 to TRBJ1-2; D is ambiguous. This CDR3 contains 13 residues. The V end was cut by 6 bases, the J end by 4 bases, with 12 bases between. Germline V lookup: CDR1 PRHDT, CDR2 FYEKMQ (reference sequence).

The chain combines TRBV11-3 with TRBJ2-3; weak D call: TRBD2 (6 bases). Trimming removed 1 base from V and 0 bases from J, with 11 bases in between. Germline assignment: CDR1 SGHNT and CDR2 YENEEA. The CDR3 runs 16 residues. The CDR3 region is CASSLGGGASTDTQYF. CDR3 sequence (DNA): TGTGCCAGCAGCTTAGGAGGAGGGGCTAGCACAGATACGCAGTATTTT.

The chain couples TRBV5-4 to TRBJ1-1; tentative D call: TRBD1 (5 bases). The CDR3 is made up of 14 amino acids. The germline V gene encodes CDR1 SGHNT and CDR2 YYREEE (reference sequence). Trimming removed 4 bases from V and 1 base from J, with 11 bases in between. The CDR3 DNA reads as TGTGCCAGCAGCCCGGGACTGGGGAACACTGAAGCTTTCTTT. This codes for CASSPGLGNTEAFF.

The chain links TRBV5-8 to TRBJ1-5, with TRBD1 as a possible D gene (5 bases). The ends were cut back, 4 bases at V and 7 bases at J, with 18 bases in the middle. The CDR3 is 15 amino acids. Germline V CDR1 and CDR2: SGHTS, YDEGEE. CDR3 bases: TGTGCCAGCAGCCAACCTCTCGGGGCTGGACAGCCCCAGCATTTT. It encodes CASSQPLGAGQPQHF.

This chain connects TRBV7-8 to TRBJ2-3; 9 bases map to TRBD2. The junction had 7 bases not matched to a gene; V was cut back by 2 bases and J by 10 bases. CDR1 is SGHVS, CDR2 FQNEAQ, per germline. This CDR3 has 14 amino acids. The CDR3 DNA sequence: TGTGCCAGCAGCTTATACGCCACTAGCGGGCCGCAGTATTTT. This encodes CASSLYATSGPQYF.

The V and J genes are TRBV2 and TRBJ1-1, with D tentatively TRBD1 (5 bases). The ends were cut back, 8 bases at V and 10 bases at J, with 20 bases in the middle. The CDR3 totals 13 residues. Germline values: CDR1 SNHLY, CDR2 FYNNEI. The CDR3 coding sequence is TGTGCCAGCCTAACCCGGGACGGCTCATCAGCTTTCTTT. Encoded protein: CASLTRDGSSAFF.

The CDR3 loop is CASKMRGAGGYTF. The DNA of the CDR3 is TGTGCCAGTAAAATGAGAGGGGCGGGTGGCTACACCTTC. This sequence joins TRBV19 and TRBJ1-2; a possible D gene is TRBD1 (5 bases). Trimming shortened V by 7 bases and J by 7 bases, and 16 bases separated the two germline ends. Germline V gene sequence: CDR1 LNHDA, CDR2 SQIVND (reference sequence). The CDR3 is made up of 13 amino acids.

This clone was picked up a small number of times. The CDR3 DNA reads as TGTGCCAGCAATCCGATAAACACCGGGGAGCTGTTTTTT. Translation gives CASNPINTGELFF. This chain links TRBV2 with TRBJ2-2; D gene ambiguous. Trimming took 7 bases from V and 2 from J, leaving 8 bases between them. Germline V CDR1 and CDR2: SNHLY, FYNNEI. The CDR3 length is 13 residues. The full variable domain, completed using reference TRBV2 and TRBJ2-2, is EPEVTQTPSHQVTQMGQEVILRCVPISNHLYFYWYRQILGQKVEFLVSFYNNEISEKSEIFDDQFSVERPDGSNFTLKIRSTKLEDSAMYFCASNPINTGELFFGEGSRLTVL.

V gene TRBV27 combines with J gene TRBJ2-1, with 8 bases matching TRBD2. The junction had 7 bases not matched to a gene; V was cut back by 3 bases and J by 9 bases. Germline V lookup: CDR1 MNHEY, CDR2 SMNVEV (reference sequence). CDR3 length: 14 amino acids. The CDR3 nucleotides are TGTGCCAGCAGTTTTTTGCCGAGCGGGAGTGAGCAGTTCTTC. Its translation: CASSFLPSGSEQFF.

The chain recombines TRBV9 with TRBJ1-1; weak D call: TRBD1 (5 bases). Germline V gene lookup returns CDR1 SGDLS and CDR2 YYNGEE. The CDR3 covers 15 residues. The V gene lost 4 bases and the J gene lost 1 base, with 14 bases spanning the gap. The CDR3 loop is CASSPVPTGNTEAFF. CDR3 DNA: TGTGCCAGCAGCCCGGTCCCAACAGGGAACACTGAAGCTTTCTTT.

V gene TRBV21-1 combines with J gene TRBJ1-5. TRBV21-1 is marked as a pseudogene. The CDR3 contains 14 residues. The CDR3 protein is CASSKVRFNQPQHF. The CDR3 DNA is TGTGCCAGCAGCAAAGTAAGGTTCAATCAGCCCCAGCATTTT.

This clone was seen a handful of times. The chain carries TRBV15 and TRBJ1-3; possibly TRBD1 for D (5 bases). V was pared by 8 bases and J by 2 bases, with 16 bases between. The CDR3 consists of 15 residues. Germline CDR1 reads LNHNV; CDR2 reads YYDKDF (reference sequence). The CDR3 spells CATHGGLGTGNTIYF. CDR3 DNA: TGTGCCACCCACGGGGGGTTAGGGACTGGAAACACCATATATTTT.

V and J are TRBV9 and TRBJ2-3; 7 bases are a match to TRBD2. V lost 2 bases to trimming and J lost 4 bases; unmatched junction nucleotides: 7. The germline V gene encodes CDR1 SGDLS and CDR2 YYNGEE. The CDR3 is 15 amino acids. The CDR3 here is CASSVWRGGADTQYF. The CDR3, as DNA: TGTGCCAGCAGCGTTTGGCGGGGAGGGGCAGATACGCAGTATTTT.

V usage is TRBV5-1 and J usage is TRBJ2-7; D perhaps matches TRBD1 (6 bases). V gave up 6 bases and J gave up 6 bases, with 19 bases separating them. This CDR3 comprises 14 residues. In germline, CDR1 is SGHRS, CDR2 YFSETQ. CDR3 amino acids: CASKGMTGVAEQYF. CDR3 in DNA: TGCGCCAGCAAAGGAATGACAGGAGTAGCCGAGCAGTACTTC.

The rearrangement uses TRBV6-1 and TRBJ2-2; D is undetermined. Germline lookup yields CDR1 MNHNS and CDR2 SASEGT. V lost 0 bases and J lost 6, with 5 bases in between. The CDR3 is 13 amino acids. The CDR3 spells CASSEAKSGELFF. The CDR3 bases are TGTGCCAGCAGTGAAGCCAAGTCCGGGGAGCTGTTTTTT.

The chain carries TRBV30 and TRBJ2-3; D not certain. The CDR3 runs 15 residues. The germline gives CDR1 GTSNPN, CDR2 SVGIG (reference sequence). Trimming took 0 bases from V and 0 from J, leaving 10 bases between them. Here the CDR3 reads CAWSVGAPSTDTQYF. The CDR3 DNA reads as TGTGCCTGGAGTGTAGGAGCGCCCAGCACAGATACGCAGTATTTT. Using reference TRBV30 and TRBJ2-3 for the parts outside the CDR3, the full variable domain is SQTIHQWPATLVQPVGSPLSLECTVEGTSNPNLYWYRQAAGRGLQLLFYSVGIGQISSEVPQNLSASRPQDRQFILSSKKLLLSDSGFYLCAWSVGAPSTDTQYFGPGTRLTVL.

The rearrangement joins TRBV5-1 to TRBJ2-7; 7 bases map to TRBD2. The V gene end was trimmed by 0 bases and the J gene end by 3 bases; junction bases not matched to a gene: 3. This CDR3 is 14 amino acids long. Germline CDR1 is SGHRS and CDR2 is YFSETQ. The CDR3 DNA is TGCGCCAGCAGCTTGGAACTAGCGTACTACGAGCAGTACTTC. It encodes CASSLELAYYEQYF.

This rearrangement joins TRBV2 to TRBJ1-1, with D possibly matching TRBD1 (5 bases). V was trimmed by 10 bases and J by 1 base, leaving 13 bases between them. Germline values: CDR1 SNHLY, CDR2 FYNNEI. The CDR3 runs 13 residues. CDR3 protein: CAIRQLPNTEAFF. CDR3 bases: TGTGCCATTAGACAGCTACCGAACACTGAAGCTTTCTTT.

The V call is TRBV29-1, the J call TRBJ1-1; the D gene is possibly TRBD1 (6 bases). This CDR3 is 16 amino acids long. Between the trimmed V and J ends, which lost 5 bases and 11 bases, there was a span of 30 bases. In germline, CDR1 is SQVTM, CDR2 ANQGSEA. CDR3 DNA sequence: TGCAGCGTTTCCGATGGGGGCTCGTGGGGTGATGGCATGGCTTTCTTT. Protein product: CSVSDGGSWGDGMAFF.